This T cell receptor beta chain appears in the sequencing data of a study of T cell repertoires in cytomegalovirus infection. Study summary: Public TCR beta signatures were indicative of both CMV infection and a matching HLA type.

For this clonotype: Its target is not known.

In TCRdb, the reads were re-called with MiXCR into one record per CDR3 protein. The sample records approximately 990,000 distinct CDR3 sequences, roughly 30% being singletons. This CDR3 has 15 amino acids. V shed 4 bases, J shed 0 bases, and the junction held 1 base outside the gene matches. In germline, CDR1 is SEHNR, CDR2 FQNEAQ (reference sequence). Study-level findings and limits: Dominating the ex vivo response were TCR beta clonotypes that were CMV-specific and HLA-C-restricted.

Sequenced material: cultured CD8+ T cells from PBMCs, taken from culture after CMV antigen stimulation. This chain connects TRBV7-9 to TRBJ1-5, with 9 bases that match TRBD1. The sequence was obtained from a human donor in good health (CMV status not recorded). Some clones in this sample may be carry-over from other donors' samples. CDR3 in DNA: TGTGCCAGCAGCTGGGACAGGGATAGCAATCAGCCCCAGCATTTT. Translating gives CASSWDRDSNQPQHF.